The T cell receptor beta chain under discussion was sequenced for a study of cytomegalovirus exposure and HLA in healthy donors. General study findings and limits: As a later analysis revealed, most CMV-associated TCR beta chains appeared HLA-restricted.

Comment on this clone: Its antigen remains unknown.

The study ran its PCR with 60 Vbeta and 13 Jbeta primers. Clones were read by immunoSEQ multiplex PCR, and TCRdb kept only the in-frame ones, dropping some. Its table records around 100,000 clones. The V end lost 2 bases, the J end lost 3 bases, and 17 bases lay between the germline ends. There are 16 residues in the CDR3. Per germline, CDR1 SGHTA and CDR2 FQGNSA. Sequences were obtained from PBMCs. This receptor was identified in a man under 40 in good health and CMV-seronegative. This rearrangement joins TRBV7-2 to TRBJ2-7; perhaps TRBD1 as D (6 bases). The CDR3 DNA sequence: TGTGCCAGCAGCTTACACACCCAGGGGACCTACTACGAGCAGTACTTC. This codes for CASSLHTQGTYYEQYF. Full variable domain (rest looked up from reference TRBV7-2 and TRBJ2-7): GAGVSQSPSNKVTEKGKDVELRCDPISGHTALYWYRQSLGQGLEFLIYFQGNSAPDKSGLPSDRFSAERTGGSVSTLTIQRTQQEDSAVYLCASSLHTQGTYYEQYFGPGTRLTVT.